This record covers a single TCR beta chain. What it binds is unknown. In replicate PCRs of sorted subsets, approximately 200 ng DNA, approximately 32,000 T cell genomes, was used. Profiled with immunoSEQ multiplex PCR; TCRdb holds only in-frame clones, not every one. The sample has 1.6 million or so clones; about 98.5% are singletons. This record belongs to a study of shared clonotypes between healthy human individuals. The wider study: Samples came from two female and a few male donors aged 18 to 49. Per-donor plates numbered three CD4 naive, three CD4 memory, two CD8 naive and one CD8 memory.

The length of the CDR3 is 14 residues. The J segment lost 4 bases and the V segment lost 4 bases, leaving 3 bases of the junction unmatched. Germline lookup yields CDR1 SGHKS and CDR2 YYEKEE (reference sequence). Findings and limits, study-wide: How much donors shared clonotypes was expected to be affected by sequencing depth.

The sample comprised naive CD4+ T cells sorted from blood. Stated subset: CD45RA+ positively selected. The gene calls are TRBV5-5 and TRBJ2-5, with 11 positions matching TRBD2. This clonotype was sampled from a young man in good health. CDR3 sequence (DNA): TGTGCCAGCAGCGGGGGACTAGCGGTAGAGACCCAGTACTTC. Its translation is CASSGGLAVETQYF.